This T cell receptor beta chain is from a study of blood T cell repertoires in COVID-19 (dated by TCRdb to about 2020). Study-level background: Collaborator samples came from the United States, Italy and Spain and covered acute and convalescent phases of COVID-19. Samples were obtained from the ongoing ImmuneRACE study (first 160 participants) and from 1,254 subjects provided by 6 global collaborators. A de-identified subject ID, COVID-19 status, age in years and sex were almost always included in the sample metadata. The prospective study material was composed of cDNA or gDNA derived from T cells, B-cell-depleted T cells, or PBMCs. Where available, HLA class I and class II types were taken from metadata supplied by the sample provider and were not determined by assay-based typing. Subjects who had been exposed to COVID-19, were actively infected with it, or had recovered from it provided the deeply sampled blood TCRbeta repertoires that made up the dataset. The repertoires were made available in a free public database intended to serve as a resource for research on the immune response to SARS-CoV-2.

About this clone itself: The antigen this receptor binds is unknown. No much larger clone exists at a distance of one base, and base qualities are not known.

In the germline V gene, CDR1 corresponds to SQVTM and CDR2 to ANQGSEA. V is trimmed back by 3 bases and J by 7 bases, and the junction contains 15 bases that no gene match accounts for. The CDR3 spans 17 residues, from the cysteine through the phenylalanine. CDR3 DNA only is kept here, 51 bases in frame from base 1. The full study reports these points: The quantity of clinical and demographic metadata differed by source and by participant and was supplied without curation.

TCRbeta CDR3 regions were amplified from genomic DNA by means of the immunoSEQ Assay, a bias-controlled multiplex PCR. The original pipeline was this. The number of nucleated cells in each sample was estimated by amplification of reference gene primers within the assay. Sequence reads were collapsed and filtered to measure the absolute abundance of every unique TCRbeta CDR3 rearrangement. For each sample, productive Simpson clonality was calculated by taking the square root of Simpson's diversity index across productive rearrangements. TCRdb took over this immuneACCESS table, retaining in-frame rearrangements with V and J assigned. Such tables are incomplete; in checked studies, under half of the missing clones stem from an unresolved V gene, and the remainder is unexplained. D and trimming were read from the DNA, whereas the V and J calls and clone size are those reported in that table. A total of 150,000 or so clones appear in this sample, around 86% of them only once. The ten largest clones take up around 1.5% of the sample.

The collaborating institutions used their own protocols to collect whole blood in K2EDTA tubes. Collaborator samples were shipped for TCRbeta analysis as frozen whole blood, isolated PBMCs, or DNA extracted from either sample type. Material: peripheral blood. The chain employs TRBV29-1 and TRBJ2-2; 9 central nucleotides agree with TRBD1. The clonotype comes from a human donor in a cohort sampled during active COVID-19. The CDR3 amino acid sequence is: CSVDITGTGKKYGELFF. Here is the DNA: TGCAGCGTTGATATAACCGGGACAGGGAAAAAGTACGGGGAGCTGTTTTTT.